Each of the 27 T cell receptor beta chains below was sequenced from the same sample in a study of T cell repertoires in cytomegalovirus infection. Each CDR3 protein is one row after TCRdb ran MiXCR on the reads. Among hundreds of thousands of distinct CDR3 sequences listed, approximately 25% were seen once. The sequenced material came from CD8+ T cells from PBMCs. The receptors originated from a human donor in good health (CMV status not recorded). Some clones in this sample may be carry-over from other donors' samples.

Comment on this clonotype: At one end, the junction sequence differs from germline, possibly due to a read error. The chain employs TRBV7-2 and TRBJ1-2; 7 bases are shared with TRBD1. This CDR3 is built from 12 residues. Germline V gene sequence: CDR1 SGHTA, CDR2 FQGNSA. The CDR3 loop is CASSRDSLRIHF. CDR3 DNA sequence: TGTGCCAGCAGCAGGGACAGTTTGAGAATCCACTTC.

This clonotype was counted between two and nine times. The chain recombines TRBV6-2 or TRBV6-3 with TRBJ1-6, with 11 bases lining up with TRBD1. Germline CDR1 reads MNHEY; CDR2 reads SVGEGT. The CDR3 covers 15 residues. Trimming cost V 5 bases and J 8 bases; bases outside gene matches: 5. The DNA of the CDR3 is TGTGCCAGCAGTATCCCGGGACAGGGGGATTCACCCCTCCACTTT. This translates into CASSIPGQGDSPLHF.

Notes on this clonotype: A much more abundant neighbour one base away suggests this may be a read error. The rearrangement joins TRBV28 to TRBJ2-3; 12 positions agree with TRBD2. CDR3 size: 16 residues. CDR1 is MDHEN and CDR2 is SYDVKM in the germline V gene. The CDR3 protein is CANSPGLAGMTDTQYF. The CDR3 nucleotides are TGTGCCAACAGTCCCGGACTAGCGGGGATGACAGATACGCAGTATTTT.

This clonotype was detected a few times. The V call is TRBV5-6, the J call TRBJ2-1; 10 nucleotides line up with TRBD2. The CDR3 runs 16 residues. Germline V lookup: CDR1 SGHDT, CDR2 YYEEEE. V lost 4 bases and J lost 6; bases outside the gene matches: 10. The CDR3 loop reads CASSLHSGGRLNEQFF. In nucleotides, the CDR3 is TGTGCCAGCAGCCTTCATAGCGGGGGGCGCCTCAATGAGCAGTTCTTC.

This sequence joins TRBV6-2 or TRBV6-3 and TRBJ2-7, with D maybe TRBD2 (5 bases). V lost 8 bases to trimming and J lost 3 bases, with 8 bases between them. The CDR3 length is 11 residues. Germline assignment: CDR1 MNHEY and CDR2 SVGEGT. CDR3 residues: CASLEGYEQYF. CDR3 bases: TGTGCCAGCCTCGAGGGCTACGAGCAGTACTTC.

This clonotype was found a few times. The V and J genes are TRBV7-9 and TRBJ2-4; TRBD2 agrees at 13 bases. CDR3 size: 17 residues. Trimming cost V 1 base and J 4 bases; bases outside gene matches: 4. CDR1 and CDR2 (germline): SEHNR, FQNEAQ (reference sequence). The CDR3 sequence: CASSLGLAGGKKNIQYF. The CDR3 DNA is TGTGCCAGCAGCTTAGGACTAGCGGGGGGCAAAAAAAACATTCAGTACTTC.

The chain recombines TRBV5-6 with TRBJ2-1, with TRBD2 matching 11 bases. Germline V gives CDR1 SGHDT, CDR2 YYEEEE. Trimming cost V 0 bases and J 9 bases; bases outside gene matches: 2. The CDR3 runs to 14 residues. As DNA, the CDR3 is TGTGCCAGCAGCTTGGGACTAGCGGGGCGTGAGCAGTTCTTC. Translation: CASSLGLAGREQFF. Filled out from reference TRBV5-6 and TRBJ2-1, the complete variable domain reads DAGVTQSPTHLIKTRGQQVTLRCSPKSGHDTVSWYQQALGQGPQFIFQYYEEEERQRGNFPDRFSGHQFPNYSSELNVNALLLGDSALYLCASSLGLAGREQFFGPGTRLTVL.

V usage is TRBV10-3 and J usage is TRBJ2-3; D is unclear. Germline lookup yields CDR1 ENHRY and CDR2 SYGVKD. Trimming removed 0 bases at V and 5 bases at J, with 6 bases between. This CDR3 spans 13 amino acids. Written as DNA, the CDR3 is TGTGCCATCAGTGAGTCAAGGGAAGATACGCAGTATTTT. Translating it yields CAISESREDTQYF.

The rearrangement joins TRBV25-1 to TRBJ2-5; D not certain. Trimming cost V 1 base and J 0 bases, with 18 bases left between them. There are 18 residues in the CDR3. Germline V gives CDR1 MGHDK, CDR2 SYGVNS. CDR3 coding DNA: TGTGCCAGCAGTGAATTTGCCCCCAATTATCCAGACCAAGAGACCCAGTACTTC. This codes for CASSEFAPNYPDQETQYF.

Concerning this clonotype itself: A read error is possible here, since a much larger clone lies one base away. The chain carries TRBV7-8 and TRBJ2-6; weak D call: TRBD1 (6 bases). V dropped 4 bases and J dropped 6 bases, with 25 bases sitting between them. Germline V CDR1 and CDR2: SGHVS, FQNEAQ. The CDR3 totals 19 residues. CDR3 loop: CASSSHQGIVSLQANVLTF. DNA for the CDR3: TGTGCCAGCAGCTCACACCAGGGGATAGTCTCTCTGCAGGCCAACGTCCTGACTTTC.

This clonotype was seen ten or more times. CDR3 nucleotides: TGTGCCAGCAGCTTAGGCGTCCTTTCGGGCCTATGGAACACTGAAGCTTTCTTT. The encoded protein is CASSLGVLSGLWNTEAFF. The V call is TRBV7-2, the J call TRBJ1-1; D unresolved. The CDR3 loop spans 18 amino acids. Looked up from germline, CDR1 is SGHTA and CDR2 is FQGNSA. The V end lost 1 base, the J end lost 1 base, and 19 bases lay between the germline ends.

The V and J genes are TRBV5-6 and TRBJ2-2, with D maybe TRBD2 (5 bases). Germline lookup yields CDR1 SGHDT and CDR2 YYEEEE. This CDR3 is built from 13 residues. V lost 0 bases and J lost 10, with 10 bases in between. DNA of the CDR3: TGTGCCAGCAGCTTGGCCGCGGGTGAGGAGCTGTTTTTT. It translates to CASSLAAGEELFF.

The chain links TRBV7-4 to TRBJ1-1, with D tentatively TRBD1 (6 bases). Trimming pared 11 bases from V and 1 base from J, leaving 11 bases between. Germline V gives CDR1 SGHVT, CDR2 SQSDAQ. The CDR3 is 12 residues long. CDR3 sequence (DNA): TGTGCCGCCAGGGGCTCGAACACTGAAGCTTTCTTT. Its translation: CAARGSNTEAFF.

A remark on this clonotype: Since a much larger clone is just one base distant, this may be a read error. The rearrangement uses TRBV7-6 and TRBJ1-1; the D gene is possibly TRBD1 (5 bases). Deletions cut 5 bases from V and 7 bases from J, with 17 bases between. The germline gives CDR1 SGHVS, CDR2 FNYEAQ. CDR3 size: 14 residues. CDR3 coding DNA: TGTGCCAGCAGCGGGATACCGGGGCCGTATGAAGCTTTCTTT. Amino acids: CASSGIPGPYEAFF.

This clonotype appeared many times. The V and J genes are TRBV7-2 and TRBJ2-3, with TRBD2 matching over 10 bases. CDR1 SGHTA and CDR2 FQGNSA come from the germline V gene. Germline trimming cut 2 bases from V and 3 bases from J; bases unmatched to any gene: 5. The CDR3 spans 16 residues. CDR3: CASSLNRGLATDTQYF. The CDR3 region has the DNA TGTGCCAGCAGCTTAAATAGGGGACTAGCGACAGATACGCAGTATTTT.

This clonotype turned up a few times. This chain uses TRBV14 with TRBJ2-1; D is unclear. CDR1 and CDR2 (germline): SGHDN, FVKESK. The CDR3 is 13 residues long. Trimming pared 4 bases from V and 4 bases from J, leaving 8 bases between. CDR3 bases: TGTGCCAGCAGCCTAAGGGCGTACAATGAGCAGTTCTTC. The encoded protein is CASSLRAYNEQFF.

This clonotype was observed at least ten times. J is TRBJ1-2 and V is TRBV29-1, with TRBD1 matching over 7 bases. The V and J ends lost 3 bases and 7 bases, in that order; junction bases with no gene match: 8. Germline V gene lookup returns CDR1 SQVTM and CDR2 ANQGSEA. This CDR3 spans 13 amino acids. The CDR3 loop is CSVDRDSLIGYTF. The CDR3 DNA is TGCAGCGTTGACAGGGACAGCCTCATTGGCTACACCTTC.

As regards this clonotype: This could be a read error, since a much larger clone is one nucleotide away. The chain joins TRBV7-8 to TRBJ1-2, with TRBD1 as a possible D gene (5 bases). Germline CDR1 reads SGHVS; CDR2 reads FQNEAQ. This CDR3 region has 14 residues. The CDR3 DNA reads TGTGTCAGCACCTGGGGGGAGCGGGTCTATGGCTACACCTTC. This sequence encodes CVSTWGERVYGYTF.

The chain is built from TRBV7-9 and TRBJ1-1; D is unclear. The V end lost 0 bases, the J end lost 8 bases, and 16 bases lay between the germline ends. Germline V CDR1 and CDR2: SEHNR, FQNEAQ (reference sequence). The CDR3 spans 15 residues. CDR3 sequence (DNA): TGTGCCAGCAGCTTAGCCTCCATTACGCTCTTCGAAGCTTTCTTT. Protein product: CASSLASITLFEAFF.

A few counts support this clonotype. This chain connects TRBV25-1 to TRBJ1-1; unclear D gene. The CDR3 spans 15 residues. The germline V gene has CDR1 MGHDK and CDR2 SYGVNS. Trimming removed 0 bases at V and 3 bases at J, with 11 bases between. Written as DNA, the CDR3 is TGTGCCAGCAGTGAATATGGTGTAAGATACACTGAAGCTTTCTTT. It is translated as CASSEYGVRYTEAFF.

This clonotype was seen only a few times. This chain uses TRBV10-3 with TRBJ2-7; 8 bases align to TRBD1. Unmatched junction bases numbered 8, after V lost 10 bases and J lost 0 bases. This CDR3 is 14 amino acids long. Germline lookup yields CDR1 ENHRY and CDR2 SYGVKD. The CDR3 protein is CATDAGQGSYEQYF. The DNA for the CDR3 is TGTGCCACCGACGCCGGACAGGGCTCCTACGAGCAGTACTTC.

This clonotype was counted a few times. The V gene is TRBV7-9, the J gene TRBJ1-6, with TRBD1 as a possible D gene (5 bases). V lost 5 bases and J lost 9, with 20 bases in between. CDR1 and CDR2 (germline): SEHNR, FQNEAQ (reference sequence). CDR3 length equals 16 residues. The CDR3 region is CASSQEWKGTGSPLHF. Written as DNA, the CDR3 is TGTGCCAGCAGCCAAGAGTGGAAGGGGACGGGTTCACCCCTCCACTTT.

This clonotype was counted ten times or more. The chain links TRBV7-3 to TRBJ2-1; TRBD2 agrees at 8 bases. The CDR3 runs to 15 residues. The J segment lost 6 bases and the V segment lost 3 bases, leaving 7 bases of the junction unmatched. Germline V gives CDR1 SGHTA, CDR2 FQGTGA. In nucleotides, the CDR3 is TGTGCCAGCAGCTTGGGTGCGGGGGGACCCAATGAGCAGTTCTTC. Its protein product is CASSLGAGGPNEQFF.

The chain links TRBV4-1 to TRBJ1-5; D unresolved. CDR3 size: 16 residues. CDR1 and CDR2 (germline): MGHRA, YSYEKL. Trimming pared 4 bases from V and 6 bases from J, leaving 19 bases between. In DNA, the CDR3 is TGCGCCAGCAGCCCCGTCGTCATGGGGTCGGTTCAGCCCCAGCATTTT. This gives the protein CASSPVVMGSVQPQHF.

This clonotype has at least ten counts. This rearrangement joins TRBV7-9 to TRBJ2-2; D call uncertain. V gave up 5 bases and J gave up 7 bases, with 11 bases separating them. This CDR3 spans 13 amino acids. Germline lookup yields CDR1 SEHNR and CDR2 FQNEAQ (reference sequence). The CDR3 region has the DNA TGTGCCAGCAGCCCCTGGGCGGACGGGGAGCTGTTTTTT. It specifies CASSPWADGELFF.

The CDR3 here is CASSLADGGNEQFF. The CDR3 DNA follows: TGTGCCAGCAGCTTAGCCGACGGCGGTAATGAGCAGTTCTTC. The chain has TRBV7-9 and TRBJ2-1; D call uncertain. Germline V gives CDR1 SEHNR, CDR2 FQNEAQ (reference sequence). Trimming left V 0 bases short and J 7 bases short, with 10 bases between. CDR3 size: 14 residues.

The rearrangement uses TRBV20-1 and TRBJ2-1, with 12 positions matching TRBD1. The CDR3 is 16 amino acids. V was pared by 5 bases and J by 4 bases, with 9 bases of the junction left unmatched. The germline V gene has CDR1 DFQATT and CDR2 SNEGSKA (reference sequence). The DNA of the CDR3 is TGCAGTGCTTCCCTCCGGGGACAGGGGGCTTACAATGAGCAGTTCTTC. It encodes CSASLRGQGAYNEQFF.